This record concerns one T cell receptor beta chain sequence. The data originate from a study of blood T cell repertoires in COVID-19. Source study methods: From reference gene primer amplification, estimates of nucleated cell counts were derived. This table comes from immunoSEQ multiplex PCR, and its TCRdb copy is limited to in-frame clones, with some not included. V and J calls and clone size follow that table, whereas D and trimming were derived from the DNA. The repertoire holds about 360,000 clones, 80% to 90% seen once, with around 3% in the top ten. The sequenced sample consisted of peripheral blood. The clonotype originates from a man aged 25 to 40 with active or convalescent COVID-19.

The CDR3 DNA follows: TGTGCCAGCTCACCACCGGACAAACCCCCCGGGGAGCTGTTTTTT. This translates into CASSPPDKPPGELFF. This chain connects TRBV18 to TRBJ2-2, with D possibly being TRBD1 (5 bases). Trimming took 0 bases from V and 6 from J, leaving 11 bases between them. CDR3 size: 15 residues. Germline lookup yields CDR1 KGHSH and CDR2 LQKENI.